This is a list of T cell receptor beta chains from one sample in a study of beta chain features in type 1 diabetes. Repertoires were generated with immunoSEQ multiplex PCR, while TCRdb's copy carries only in-frame clones and drops some. The sample holds 810,000 or so clones, about a sixth seen once. Sequenced: naive CD4+ T cells from blood. Every receptor here comes from a woman aged 18-29 years in good health. CDR3s include the opening cysteine and the closing phenylalanine or tryptophan. Fields, in order: V gene, J gene, clone size, D gene, CDR3 DNA, CDR3 protein. The D gene is left open where the match is weak. Some rows mark clone size as missing; the rest say once, few, many or name a class of expanded clone.

V: TRBV29-1; J: TRBJ2-2; size: few; D: .; DNA: TGCAGCGTTGAAGCCCAGCTAGGCGGGGAGCTGTTTTTT; CDR3: CSVEAQLGGELFF
V: TRBV7-9; J: TRBJ2-5; size: few; D: .; DNA: TGTGCCAGCAGCACCCTAGGACAAATACAAGAGACCCAGTACTTC; CDR3: CASSTLGQIQETQYF
V: TRBV6-6; J: TRBJ1-5; size: few; D: TRBD1; DNA: TGTGCCAGCAGTTACCTCCGAGACAGGGCTCAGCCCCAGCATTTT; CDR3: CASSYLRDRAQPQHF
V: TRBV5-1; J: TRBJ2-2; size: .; D: TRBD1; DNA: TGCGCCAGCAGCCCTCCCAGGGGGTTTACCGGGGAGCTGTTTTTT; CDR3: CASSPPRGFTGELFF
V: TRBV7-9; J: TRBJ2-3; size: .; D: .; DNA: TGTGCCAGCAGCCAGGGACTCCAAGTTTACACAGATACGCAGTATTTT; CDR3: CASSQGLQVYTDTQYF
V: TRBV25-1; J: TRBJ2-7; size: .; D: TRBD2; DNA: TGTGCCAGCAGTGCTGGCGGGGGGTTGACCTACGAGCAGTACTTC; CDR3: CASSAGGGLTYEQYF
V: TRBV18; J: TRBJ2-7; size: .; D: .; DNA: TGTGCCAGCTCACCATCCTCCTACAGGGACGAGCAGTACTTC; CDR3: CASSPSSYRDEQYF
V: TRBV7-2; J: TRBJ2-1; size: .; D: TRBD1; DNA: TGTGCCAGCAGCCTTGCAGGGGGCTGGGAGCAGTTCTTC; CDR3: CASSLAGGWEQFF
V: TRBV18; J: TRBJ1-3; size: .; D: .; DNA: TGTGCCAGCTCACCACGCGTCAGCTCTGGAAACACCATATATTTT; CDR3: CASSPRVSSGNTIYF
V: TRBV2; J: TRBJ2-7; size: .; D: TRBD2; DNA: TGTGCCAGCCTCTCTAGCGGGGACGAGCAGTACTTC; CDR3: CASLSSGDEQYF
V: TRBV10-3; J: TRBJ2-2; size: few; D: TRBD1; DNA: TGTGCCATCACTAAGGACAGGGACGGGGAGCTGTTTTTT; CDR3: CAITKDRDGELFF
V: TRBV4-2; J: TRBJ2-6; size: .; D: .; DNA: TGTGCCAGCAGCCCGCTGGGCTCTGGGGCCAACGTCCTGACTTTC; CDR3: CASSPLGSGANVLTF
V: TRBV27; J: TRBJ2-5; size: few; D: TRBD2; DNA: TGTGCCAGCAGCCCCCTACCGGGACTAGCGGGATGGGAGACCCAGTACTTC; CDR3: CASSPLPGLAGWETQYF
V: TRBV5-4; J: TRBJ2-7; size: .; D: .; DNA: TGTGCCAGCAGCGCAACCGGGCTTTACGAGCAGTACTTC; CDR3: CASSATGLYEQYF
V: TRBV28; J: TRBJ2-6; size: .; D: TRBD1; DNA: TGTGCCAGCAGTCTACGCCTCGACAGGGCTGGGGCCAACGTCCTGACTTTC; CDR3: CASSLRLDRAGANVLTF
V: TRBV2; J: TRBJ1-5; size: .; D: TRBD1; DNA: TGTGCCAGCAGCGTCCGACAGGGGCACAATCAGCCCCAGCATTTT; CDR3: CASSVRQGHNQPQHF
V: TRBV20-1; J: TRBJ2-1; size: .; D: .; DNA: TGCAGTGCCGAGGGGGTTGAGCAGTTCTTC; CDR3: CSAEGVEQFF
V: TRBV7-2; J: TRBJ2-1; size: .; D: .; DNA: TGTGCCAGCAGCCGGACAACTAACTCCTACAATGAGCAGTTCTTC; CDR3: CASSRTTNSYNEQFF
V: TRBV5-1; J: TRBJ2-7; size: few; D: .; DNA: TGCGCCAGCAGCCCGGGACCGGGCGCCTACGAGCAGTACTTC; CDR3: CASSPGPGAYEQYF
V: TRBV6-5; J: TRBJ2-5; size: .; D: .; DNA: TGTGCCAGCAGTAACCACATCAGGGAGACCCAGTACTTC; CDR3: CASSNHIRETQYF
V: TRBV15; J: TRBJ2-1; size: many; D: .; DNA: TGTGCCACCAGCAGAGTTGGAGCGTATGAGCAGTTCTTC; CDR3: CATSRVGAYEQFF
V: TRBV19; J: TRBJ1-5; size: few; D: TRBD1; DNA: TGTGCCAGTAGTACTACCTGGACAGGGGGCGCGGGCTACAATCAGCCCCAGCATTTT; CDR3: CASSTTWTGGAGYNQPQHF
V: TRBV7-2; J: TRBJ1-3; size: few; D: TRBD1; DNA: TGTGCCAGCAGCCTACTAACAGGGGCTGCTGGAAACACCATATATTTT; CDR3: CASSLLTGAAGNTIYF
V: TRBV7-2; J: TRBJ2-7; size: .; D: .; DNA: TGTGCCAGCAGCTTAGGGGGCGGATACGAGCAGTACTTC; CDR3: CASSLGGGYEQYF
V: TRBV6-1; J: TRBJ1-4; size: .; D: .; DNA: TGTGCCAGCAGTGCGCGGAGCGGTGAAAAACTGTTTTTT; CDR3: CASSARSGEKLFF
V: TRBV5-1; J: TRBJ2-7; size: few; D: TRBD1; DNA: TGCGCCAGCAGCCCGACAGGGTACGAGCAGTACTTC; CDR3: CASSPTGYEQYF
V: TRBV6-6; J: TRBJ2-5; size: .; D: .; DNA: TGTGCCACCCAAGGCGGGTTATCGCAACAGACCCAGTACTTC; CDR3: CATQGGLSQQTQYF
V: TRBV7-8; J: TRBJ1-4; size: .; D: TRBD1; DNA: TGTGCCAGCAGCTGGAGGACAGGCGCGGATGAAAAACTGTTTTTT; CDR3: CASSWRTGADEKLFF
V: TRBV7-2; J: TRBJ2-7; size: .; D: .; DNA: TGTGCCAGCAGCTTAGTGGCGACCGGCGAGCAGTACTTC; CDR3: CASSLVATGEQYF
V: TRBV5-1; J: TRBJ2-5; size: .; D: .; DNA: TGCGCCAGCAGCTTGCGCGGGGGCGGAGGGGAGACCCAGTACTTC; CDR3: CASSLRGGGGETQYF
V: TRBV6-5; J: TRBJ2-7; size: .; D: TRBD1; DNA: TGTGCCAGCAGTTACGCCGGGACAGGGGCCTACGAGCAGTACTTC; CDR3: CASSYAGTGAYEQYF
V: TRBV6-4; J: TRBJ1-1; size: few; D: TRBD1; DNA: TGTGCCAGCAGTGCCGAGACAGGGGTTGGCACTGAAGCTTTCTTT; CDR3: CASSAETGVGTEAFF
V: TRBV28; J: TRBJ2-7; size: .; D: .; DNA: TGTGCCAGCAGTGACACAGCAGCTCGAGGGCAGTACTTC; CDR3: CASSDTAARGQYF
V: TRBV2; J: TRBJ2-3; size: few; D: .; DNA: TGTGCCTCTCGGCTTGCTGATACGCAGTATTTT; CDR3: CASRLADTQYF
V: TRBV6-1; J: TRBJ2-7; size: few; D: .; DNA: TGTGCCACCTCGTTCGGGGCTGGGCAGTACTTC; CDR3: CATSFGAGQYF
V: TRBV4-2; J: TRBJ2-2; size: .; D: TRBD2; DNA: TGTGCCAGCAGCCCTCTGACTAGCGGGAGAGAACCCGGGGAGCTGTTTTTT; CDR3: CASSPLTSGREPGELFF
V: TRBV7-9; J: TRBJ2-1; size: few; D: TRBD2; DNA: TGTGCCAGCAGCGCGAGCGGGAGAGGAGGAGATGAGCAGTTCTTC; CDR3: CASSASGRGGDEQFF
V: TRBV14; J: TRBJ2-1; size: few; D: TRBD2; DNA: TGTGCCAGCAGCCAAGGGCTAGCGGGAGGGTGGGAGCAGTTCTTC; CDR3: CASSQGLAGGWEQFF
V: TRBV4-3; J: TRBJ1-2; size: .; D: TRBD1; DNA: TGCGCCAGCAGCCAAGGACAGGGGGCGCGGAACTATGGCTACACCTTC; CDR3: CASSQGQGARNYGYTF
V: TRBV11-2; J: TRBJ2-2; size: .; D: .; DNA: TGTGCCAGCAGCTTAGTTCTGTCATACGTAAACACCGGGGAGCTGTTTTTT; CDR3: CASSLVLSYVNTGELFF
V: TRBV7-9; J: TRBJ1-4; size: few; D: .; DNA: TGTGCCAGCAGCAACCCTAAAAGGGGGAGAGGGGGTGAAAAACTGTTTTTT; CDR3: CASSNPKRGRGGEKLFF
V: TRBV9; J: TRBJ2-2; size: .; D: .; DNA: TGTGCCAGCAGCGTATTTTCCGGGGAGCTGTTTTTT; CDR3: CASSVFSGELFF
V: TRBV27; J: TRBJ1-1; size: .; D: TRBD1; DNA: TGTGCCAGCAGTTTCTGGACAGGGGCAGCCCGAACTGAAGCTTTCTTT; CDR3: CASSFWTGAARTEAFF